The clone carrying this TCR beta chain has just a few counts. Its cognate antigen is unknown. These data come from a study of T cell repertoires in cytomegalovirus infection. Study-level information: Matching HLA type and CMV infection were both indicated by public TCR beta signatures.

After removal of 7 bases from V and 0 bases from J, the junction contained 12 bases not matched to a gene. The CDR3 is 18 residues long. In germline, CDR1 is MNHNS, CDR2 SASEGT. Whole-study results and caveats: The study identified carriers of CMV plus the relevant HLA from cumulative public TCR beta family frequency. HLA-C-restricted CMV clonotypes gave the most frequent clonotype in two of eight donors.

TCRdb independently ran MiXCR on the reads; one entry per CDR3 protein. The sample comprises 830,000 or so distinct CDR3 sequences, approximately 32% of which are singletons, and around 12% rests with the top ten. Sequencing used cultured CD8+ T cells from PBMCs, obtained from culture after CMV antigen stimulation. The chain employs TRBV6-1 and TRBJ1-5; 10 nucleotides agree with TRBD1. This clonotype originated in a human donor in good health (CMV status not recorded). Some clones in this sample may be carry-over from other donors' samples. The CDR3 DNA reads TGTGCCAGCACCTCCGGGACAGGGGCCCTAGCTAGCAATCAGCCCCAGCATTTT. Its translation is CASTSGTGALASNQPQHF.